What follows describes a single TCR beta chain. The clone's antigen remains unknown. One base away there is no much larger clone; base qualities are not given. Donors were healthy HIV-negative adults with no recently reported acute infections or vaccinations. Only Caucasian adults living in Nashville, Tennessee, USA were represented among the donors. Magnetic negative selection was used to enrich CD4+ T cells, after which naive cells were positively selected on CD45RA and the negative fraction became the memory subset. After blood collection by leukapheresis, PBMCs were isolated using Ficoll-Histopaque density gradient centrifugation and then cryopreserved in the vapor phase of liquid nitrogen. Analytical flow cytometry was used to check the purity and quantity of each magnetically sorted T cell population. Genomic DNA was isolated from each sorted fraction and quantified by UV absorbance on a Nanodrop 2000c.

Using the deep immunoSEQ assay, TCR CDR3 regions were amplified from genomic DNA by multiplex PCR. Extracted genomic DNA from each cell subset was distributed evenly across all wells of several immunoSEQ 96-well plates, and each plate was treated as a replicate. For sorted subsets, each replicate PCR was loaded with roughly 0.2 ug genomic DNA, equivalent to about 33,000 T cell genomes. The purified libraries were quantified using a Qubit 3.0 fluorometer, sized with a Bioanalyzer 2100, and then quantified again using the KAPA Library Quantification kit. Every immunoSEQ 96-well plate was sequenced on a dedicated single-read 150-cycle Illumina NextSeq 550 flow cell. The paper's processing steps were these. Because only junctional sequences without quality scores were contained in the immunoSEQ output, filtering matching that applied to full-length reads could not be performed. Sequences were annotated with PyIR, a Python wrapper for IgBLAST v1.9, and V/J genes and CDR3 were assigned using IMGT germline references. Any read was removed if the V/J assignment was weak (E-value above 1e-6), the CDR3 was missing, or the read contained stop codons, out-of-frame junctions, or ambiguous translated residues. V3J clonotypes were defined as sequences sharing the same inferred V gene, J gene, and CDR3 amino acid sequence. To compute the percentage overlap between repertoires, the number of shared unique clonotypes was divided by the size of the smaller repertoire. Repertoire richness was assessed with RTK rarefaction, the Chao1 estimator, and Recon v2.1 estimates of unobserved clonotypes. For all TCRbeta clonotypes obtained by the gDNA method from a handful of donors, generation probabilities were computed with OLGA. TCRdb carries this immuneACCESS record with in-frame sequences only. Its versions omit some clonotypes, under half of them owing to an unresolved V gene in the studies checked, with the rest unexplained. From that table come the V and J calls and clone size; the DNA was used to work out D and trimming. Present in this sample are 2.3 million or so clones, approximately 93% of which were seen just once. The biggest ten clones account for around 0.4% of the sample.

This sample was included in a study of shared clonotypes between healthy human individuals (dated by TCRdb to 2020 to 2021). Turning to the overall study: The cohort comprised two women and a few men aged 18 to 49 years. Libraries were prepared and TCR repertoires were sequenced by different laboratories using diverse techniques, in order to increase sequencing depth and limit assay-specific biases. Per donor, three plates each were used for CD4 naive and CD4 memory, two for CD8 naive, and one for CD8 memory. The study deeply sequenced blood TCR repertoires of five healthy adults to estimate repertoire size and the extent of clonotype sharing between individuals. Each donor's leukapheresis produced roughly between roughly 0.94 and 9.5 billion PBMCs.

V and J lose 6 bases and 7 bases, and a span of 15 bases separates them. According to the germline V gene, CDR1 reads MNHNS and CDR2 reads SASEGT. Its CDR3 holds 13 amino acids, cysteine through phenylalanine. Of the read, only the CDR3 DNA is kept; its 39 bases are in frame from base 1. Results and caveats for the whole study, not just this receptor: Only blood was sampled, and tissue TCR repertoires likely differ from those in blood. Compared with non-shared clonotypes, clonotypes shared by all four sorted-subset donors had higher generation probabilities. Naive subsets generally had larger estimated clonotype richness than memory subsets. Because the study included only a small number of donors, the genetic and exposure-history diversity represented was limited. Even with the large sequencing depth, rarefaction of the sorted-subset datasets indicated that sequencing was incomplete. Around 5% of naive CD4, 3.5% of naive CD8, 2.3% of memory CD4, and about 0.4% of memory CD8 clonotypes were shared across several donors. Pairwise subsampling led to the expectation that sequencing depth would affect the degree of clonotype sharing among donors.

The chain is made from TRBV6-1 and TRBJ1-1; possibly the D gene is TRBD1, per 5 matching bases. The sequenced sample was naive CD4+ T cells from PBMCs. The cell subset or site label on this specimen signifies: CD45RA+ positively selected. The receptor was derived from a man between 18 and 29 years old in good health. Some clones in this sample may be carry-over from other donors' samples. The CDR3 region: CASRRQPEVEAFF. DNA sequence: TGTGCCAGCAGGAGACAGCCAGAGGTTGAAGCTTTCTTT.